This TCR beta chain was recorded in a study of blood T cell repertoires in COVID-19. This CDR3 contains 15 residues. V lost 5 bases and J lost 2, with 13 bases in between. CDR1 MDHEN and CDR2 SYDVKM come from the germline V gene. Seattle patients were enrolled during active infection and followed longitudinally. Authors' analysis steps: Reference gene primer amplification gave nucleated cell count estimates. The protocol was immunoSEQ multiplex PCR, while the TCRdb copy is restricted to in-frame clones and leaves out a portion. V and J calls and clone size are those listed in that table; D and trimming were worked out from the DNA. The sample yields 450,000 or so clones, 75% to 90% seen once.

The sequenced material came from peripheral blood. The genes are TRBV28 and TRBJ1-5; D is ambiguous. This receptor was taken from a woman between 40 and 55 years old with COVID-19, enrolled during active disease. CDR3: CASSNGVGGNQPQHF. DNA of the CDR3: TGTGCCAGCAGTAACGGCGTTGGAGGCAATCAGCCCCAGCATTTT.